Below are 9 T cell receptor beta chains sequenced from a single sample in a study of blood T cell repertoires in COVID-19. Libraries were prepared by immunoSEQ multiplex PCR; TCRdb keeps only in-frame clonotypes and omits some of them. The data contain about 88,000 clones, about 88% of them singletons. Sequencing used peripheral blood. The receptors were gathered from a woman older than 75 with acute or convalescent COVID-19.

By sample share, this clone is medium-sized. The V and J genes are TRBV11-2 and TRBJ1-3; D is possibly TRBD1 (5 bases). The V end lost 3 bases, the J end lost 8 bases, and 8 bases lay between the germline ends. This CDR3 comprises 12 residues. Looked up from germline, CDR1 is SGHAT and CDR2 is FQNNGV. The CDR3 here is CASSLDTYTIYF. For the CDR3, the DNA is TGTGCCAGCAGCTTGGACACTTACACCATATATTTT.

The CDR3 loop reads CASSQAYRGRTEAFF. In nucleotides, the CDR3 is TGCGCCAGCAGCCAAGCTTACAGGGGAAGGACTGAAGCTTTCTTT. The rearrangement links TRBV4-1 to TRBJ1-1; TRBD1 aligns across 7 bases. This CDR3 is built from 15 residues. Germline assignment: CDR1 MGHRA and CDR2 YSYEKL. Trimming took 1 base from V and 5 from J; bases not matched to a gene: 7.

This chain's CDR3 is CASSQDWGGYGYTF. In DNA form, the CDR3 reads TGCGCCAGCAGCCAAGATTGGGGGGGGTATGGCTACACCTTC. The chain uses TRBV4-3 and TRBJ1-2, with D possibly matching TRBD1 (5 bases). The CDR3 runs to 14 residues. Trimming left V 0 bases short and J 5 bases short, with 10 bases between. The germline CDR1 and CDR2 sequences are LGHNA and YSLEER.

The chain carries TRBV5-4 and TRBJ1-1; 7 nucleotides line up with TRBD1. Germline assignment: CDR1 SGHNT and CDR2 YYREEE (reference sequence). The CDR3 contains 14 residues. V lost 0 bases to trimming and J lost 7 bases; unmatched junction nucleotides: 6. The CDR3 sequence: CASSLETGRGEAFF. DNA of the CDR3: TGTGCCAGCAGCTTGGAGACAGGGCGGGGTGAAGCTTTCTTT.

The V gene is TRBV18, the J gene TRBJ2-1, with 11 bases matching TRBD2. Per the germline V gene, CDR1 is KGHSH and CDR2 is LQKENI. The CDR3 is made up of 15 amino acids. J gave up 6 bases and V 4 bases, and 5 bases lay outside the gene matches. The CDR3 region is CASSHITSGSNEQFF. The CDR3 nucleotides read TGTGCCAGCTCACATATCACTAGCGGGAGCAATGAGCAGTTCTTC. The variable domain in full, with the rest retrieved from reference TRBV18 and TRBJ2-1, is NAGVMQNPRHLVRRRGQEARLRCSPMKGHSHVYWYRQLPEEGLKFMVYLQKENIIDESGMPKERFSAEFPKEGPSILRIQQVVRGDSAAYFCASSHITSGSNEQFFGPGTRLTVL.

CDR3 nucleotides: TGTGCCAGCAGTGACCTGGGGAGACTGAACACTGAAGCTTTCTTT. This gives the protein CASSDLGRLNTEAFF. This sequence joins TRBV6-1 and TRBJ1-1; no clear D gene. V was pared by 3 bases and J by 0 bases, with 11 bases between. Germline-derived CDR1 and CDR2 are MNHNS and SASEGT. This CDR3 region has 15 residues.

This sequence joins TRBV7-2 and TRBJ2-3, with TRBD2 identical over 9 bases. The V segment lost 4 bases and the J segment 2 bases; nucleotides outside the gene matches: 10. The CDR3 runs to 17 residues. Per germline, CDR1 SGHTA and CDR2 FQGNSA. The CDR3 region has the DNA TGTGCCAGCAGCTCACTTAGCGGGGGCCTTTCCACAGATACGCAGTATTTT. This codes for CASSSLSGGLSTDTQYF. Drawing the rest from reference TRBV7-2 and TRBJ2-3, the complete variable domain is GAGVSQSPSNKVTEKGKDVELRCDPISGHTALYWYRQSLGQGLEFLIYFQGNSAPDKSGLPSDRFSAERTGGSVSTLTIQRTQQEDSAVYLCASSSLSGGLSTDTQYFGPGTRLTVL.

This clone was picked up one time. J is TRBJ1-1 and V is TRBV7-3; D perhaps matches TRBD1 (5 bases). From germline, CDR1 is SGHTA and CDR2 FQGTGA. The V end was cut by 2 bases, the J end by 3 bases, with 13 bases between. This CDR3 has 15 amino acids. The CDR3 region is CASSLLPQGDTEAFF. The CDR3 coding sequence is TGTGCCAGCAGCTTATTGCCCCAAGGGGACACTGAAGCTTTCTTT.

This clone was picked up one time. The V gene is TRBV7-2, the J gene TRBJ2-1, with 8 bases aligning to TRBD1. The V segment lost 7 bases and the J segment 4 bases; nucleotides outside the gene matches: 6. The CDR3 loop spans 14 amino acids. CDR1 and CDR2 from the germline V gene are SGHTA and FQGNSA. CDR3 region: CASITGGRYNEQFF. Written as DNA, the CDR3 is TGTGCCAGCATTACAGGGGGAAGGTACAATGAGCAGTTCTTC.